Below are 24 T cell receptor beta chains sequenced from a single sample in a study of liver allograft versus peripheral blood T cells. About the study: Blood and transplanted-liver T cell receptor repertoires from recipients were compared.

TCRdb re-derived calls from the reads in MiXCR, one entry per CDR3 protein. The repertoire has 8,800 or so distinct CDR3 sequences, approximately 18% of them found once; the top ten carry roughly 4%. These TCRs come from a human patient who had a liver transplant. The graft donor may be the source of some T cells.

This clonotype was seen at least ten times. The V call is TRBV12-3 or TRBV12-4, the J call TRBJ2-6, with D hard to call. The V end lost 3 bases, the J end lost 0 bases, and 6 bases lay between the germline ends. This CDR3 contains 15 residues. The CDR3 spells CASSFTGSGANVLTF. The DNA of the CDR3 is TGTGCCAGCAGTTTCACCGGCTCTGGGGCCAACGTCCTGACTTTC.

Only a few counts were recorded for this clonotype. The rearrangement links TRBV30 to TRBJ1-2, with TRBD1 matching 12 bases. The trim removed 5 bases at V and 7 bases at J, leaving 5 bases unmatched. CDR3 size: 13 residues. Germline V gives CDR1 GTSNPN, CDR2 SVGIG (reference sequence). The CDR3, as DNA: TGTGCCTGGGGGACAGGGGGCGCAAGTGGCTACACCTTC. The encoded protein is CAWGTGGASGYTF.

V is TRBV29-1 and J is TRBJ1-2; 9 bases line up with TRBD1. The CDR3 runs 11 residues. The germline CDR1 and CDR2 sequences are SQVTM and ANQGSEA. V was pared by 7 bases and J by 6 bases, with 3 bases of the junction left unmatched. CDR3 sequence: CSGQGDNGYTF. The CDR3 coding sequence is TGCAGCGGACAGGGGGACAATGGCTACACCTTC.

J is TRBJ1-1 and V is TRBV14; D is undetermined. V was shortened by 4 bases and J by 0 bases, with 12 bases between the two germline ends. Germline V gene sequence: CDR1 SGHDN, CDR2 FVKESK. There are 15 residues in the CDR3. CDR3 residues: CASSLIRDMNTEAFF. CDR3 coding DNA: TGTGCCAGCAGCCTTATCAGAGACATGAACACTGAAGCTTTCTTT.

By share of the sample, this clonotype is medium-sized (0.01 to 0.1%). The rearrangement uses TRBV7-2 and TRBJ1-2; tentatively, D is TRBD1 (5 bases). The ends were cut back, 1 base at V and 4 bases at J, with 13 bases in the middle. This CDR3 spans 15 amino acids. CDR1 and CDR2 (germline): SGHTA, FQGNSA. CDR3 sequence (DNA): TGTGCCAGCAGCTTAGACGGCACAGGCATCTATGGCTACACCTTC. It translates to CASSLDGTGIYGYTF.

By frequency in the sample, this clonotype is medium-sized. This chain's CDR3 is CASSLGQGWNTGELFF. CDR3 bases: TGTGCCAGCAGCTTAGGACAGGGTTGGAACACCGGGGAGCTGTTTTTT. The rearrangement uses TRBV7-2 and TRBJ2-2; 7 nucleotides agree with TRBD1. CDR3 length equals 16 residues. J gave up 1 base and V 1 base, and 3 bases lay outside the gene matches. Germline values: CDR1 SGHTA, CDR2 FQGNSA.

The rearrangement joins TRBV5-6 to TRBJ2-5; D might be TRBD2 (5 bases). V lost 2 bases and J 5 bases, leaving 19 bases between the germline ends. The CDR3 totals 16 residues. Germline V CDR1 and CDR2: SGHDT, YYEEEE. CDR3 region: CASSLMGDGPGETQYF. CDR3 DNA: TGTGCCAGCAGCTTAATGGGAGACGGGCCCGGGGAGACCCAGTACTTC. The full variable domain, rest sourced from reference TRBV5-6 and TRBJ2-5, is DAGVTQSPTHLIKTRGQQVTLRCSPKSGHDTVSWYQQALGQGPQFIFQYYEEEERQRGNFPDRFSGHQFPNYSSELNVNALLLGDSALYLCASSLMGDGPGETQYFGPGTRLLVL.

The rearrangement uses TRBV12-5 and TRBJ2-5, with 13 bases lining up with TRBD2. The germline CDR1 and CDR2 sequences are LGHNT and FRNRAP. V was pared by 6 bases and J by 1 base, with 5 bases of the junction left unmatched. This CDR3 spans 16 amino acids. The CDR3 nucleotides read TGTGCTAGTGGAGATACTAGCGGGAGGGTCCAAGAGACCCAGTACTTC. Its protein product is CASGDTSGRVQETQYF.

Judged by abundance, this clonotype is medium-sized (0.01 to 0.1%). One end of the junction is discordant with germline, which a read error may explain. The J gene is TRBJ1-3, the V gene TRBV6-1; D is unresolved. CDR1 MNHNS and CDR2 SASEGT come from the germline V gene. The CDR3 contains 15 residues. CDR3 nucleotide sequence: TGTGCCATCAGTGAGTACCCGTACTCTGGAAACACCATATATTTT. Its translation is CAISEYPYSGNTIYF.

This clonotype is categorized as medium-sized. This rearrangement joins TRBV5-5 to TRBJ2-1; D may match TRBD1 or TRBD2 (5 bases each). The CDR3 has 16 residues. The V gene lost 2 bases and the J gene lost 3 bases, with 15 bases spanning the gap. From germline, CDR1 is SGHKS and CDR2 YYEKEE (reference sequence). The CDR3 region has the DNA TGTGCCAGCAGCTTAGAGGGGCATATAAACTACAATGAGCAGTTCTTC. Translated, it gives CASSLEGHINYNEQFF. Together with reference TRBV5-5 and TRBJ2-1, the CDR3 gives the full variable domain: DAGVTQSPTHLIKTRGQQVTLRCSPISGHKSVSWYQQVLGQGPQFIFQYYEKEERGRGNFPDRFSARQFPNYSSELNVNALLLGDSALYLCASSLEGHINYNEQFFGPGTRLTVL.

By its share, this clonotype is medium-sized. The chain couples TRBV7-2 to TRBJ2-5, with 7 bases aligning to TRBD1. In germline, CDR1 is SGHTA, CDR2 FQGNSA. Unmatched junction bases numbered 6, after V lost 5 bases and J lost 0 bases. The CDR3 is made up of 15 amino acids. CDR3 nucleotide sequence: TGTGCCAGCAGCATAGGGACAGCGAACCAAGAGACCCAGTACTTC. The encoded protein is CASSIGTANQETQYF.

J is TRBJ1-1 and V is TRBV12-3 or TRBV12-4; D remains unclear. The CDR3 sequence is 14 residues long. Trimming left V 3 bases short and J 10 bases short, with 18 bases between. The CDR3 coding sequence is TGTGCCAGCAGTTTTGGCGGCGACACGTACCTAGCTTTCTTT. Its translation is CASSFGGDTYLAFF.

This clonotype came up a few times. The chain has TRBV25-1 and TRBJ2-7, with 8 bases that match TRBD1. This CDR3 is built from 14 residues. Germline V gene data show CDR1 as MGHDK and CDR2 as SYGVNS. Trimming cost V 8 bases and J 0 bases; bases outside gene matches: 6. The DNA of the CDR3 is TGTGCCAGCCGTGGACAGGGCGGCTCCTACGAGCAGTACTTC. Translated: CASRGQGGSYEQYF.

This clonotype has at least ten counts. The V gene is TRBV7-2, the J gene TRBJ2-5; TRBD2 matches 7 bases. There are 15 residues in the CDR3. CDR1 and CDR2 from the germline V gene are SGHTA and FQGNSA. V trimming: 0 bases; J trimming: 5 bases; junction bases outside the gene matches: 6. Here the CDR3 DNA reads TGTGCCAGCAGCTTAGCGCGAGCGGGGCTGGAGACCCAGTACTTC. Encoded protein: CASSLARAGLETQYF.

There are many counts of this clonotype. The gene calls are TRBV7-9 and TRBJ2-3, with D possibly being TRBD2 (5 bases). This CDR3 has 16 amino acids. Germline CDR1 is SEHNR and CDR2 is FQNEAQ (reference sequence). Deletions cut 1 base from V and 2 bases from J, with 13 bases between. CDR3 in amino acids: CASSLGGLAFTDTQYF. The CDR3 region has the DNA TGTGCCAGCAGCTTAGGAGGGCTAGCCTTCACAGATACGCAGTATTTT.

V gene TRBV10-2 combines with J gene TRBJ2-5; 10 bases align to TRBD2. This CDR3 is 14 amino acids long. The trim removed 5 bases at V and 4 bases at J, leaving 4 bases unmatched. CDR1 and CDR2 from the germline V gene are WSHSY and SAAADI. The CDR3 spells CASSYASGGETQYF. In DNA form, the CDR3 reads TGCGCCAGCAGTTACGCTAGCGGGGGAGAGACCCAGTACTTC.

The gene calls are TRBV20-1 and TRBJ2-1; 8 nucleotides match TRBD2. The CDR3 consists of 15 residues. The germline CDR1 and CDR2 sequences are DFQATT and SNEGSKA (reference sequence). V lost 4 bases and J lost 6; bases outside the gene matches: 11. The CDR3 bases are TGCAGTGCTATCCAATACGGGACTAGACCCAATGAGCAGTTCTTC. It yields the protein CSAIQYGTRPNEQFF.

This rearrangement joins TRBV7-9 to TRBJ2-7; a possible D gene is TRBD1 (5 bases). Germline CDR1 reads SEHNR; CDR2 reads FQNEAQ (reference sequence). V lost 2 bases to trimming and J lost 2 bases, with 13 bases between them. The CDR3 is 15 residues long. In nucleotides, the CDR3 is TGTGCCAGCAGCTTACCCAGGGAAGGCGCCTACGAGCAGTACTTC. Translation gives CASSLPREGAYEQYF.

The rearrangement uses TRBV30 and TRBJ1-1; TRBD1 agrees at 9 bases. CDR1 and CDR2 from the germline V gene are GTSNPN and SVGIG (reference sequence). This CDR3 is 15 amino acids long. The V and J ends lost 0 bases and 0 bases, in that order; junction bases with no gene match: 2. The CDR3 coding sequence is TGTGCCTGGAGTGTAGGGACAGGGATGAACACTGAAGCTTTCTTT. The encoded protein is CAWSVGTGMNTEAFF.

By share, this clonotype ranks as medium-sized. This chain connects TRBV9 to TRBJ1-2; D might be TRBD1 (6 bases). Trimming removed 0 bases at V and 8 bases at J, with 11 bases between. Germline V gene lookup returns CDR1 SGDLS and CDR2 YYNGEE. The CDR3 is made up of 13 amino acids. CDR3 coding DNA: TGTGCCAGCAGCGTAGGGGCGGGGGGCGGCTACACCTTC. The encoded protein is CASSVGAGGGYTF.

By its share, this clonotype is medium-sized (0.01 to 0.1%). The rearrangement uses TRBV6-1 and TRBJ2-5; 8 nucleotides align to TRBD2. Germline V gene sequence: CDR1 MNHNS, CDR2 SASEGT. The CDR3 has 15 residues. V trimming: 7 bases; J trimming: 2 bases; junction bases outside the gene matches: 9. CDR3 DNA: TGTGCCAGCAAGCGAACTAGCGGAATACAAGAGACCCAGTACTTC. It specifies CASKRTSGIQETQYF.

This rearrangement joins TRBV11-3 to TRBJ2-3; 8 bases agree with TRBD2. Germline-derived CDR1 and CDR2 are SGHNT and YENEEA. CDR3 length: 14 amino acids. V trimming: 3 bases; J trimming: 4 bases; junction bases outside the gene matches: 3. This chain's CDR3 is CASSLGLEPDTQYF. For the CDR3, the DNA is TGTGCCAGCAGCTTGGGACTAGAACCAGATACGCAGTATTTT. The full variable domain, its missing parts supplied by reference TRBV11-3 and TRBJ2-3, is EAGVVQSPRYKIIEKKQPVAFWCNPISGHNTLYWYLQNLGQGPELLIRYENEEAVDDSQLPKDRFSAERLKGVDSTLKIQPAELGDSAVYLCASSLGLEPDTQYFGPGTRLTVL.

By share of the sample, this clonotype is medium-sized. V and J are TRBV7-9 and TRBJ2-3; unclear D gene. This CDR3 contains 12 residues. The ends were cut back, 1 base at V and 6 bases at J, with 5 bases in the middle. The V gene's germline CDR1 is SEHNR and CDR2 FQNEAQ (reference sequence). The CDR3 nucleotides read TGTGCCAGCAGCTTAGTGGAGGATACGCAGTATTTT. It specifies CASSLVEDTQYF. The variable domain in full, with the rest retrieved from reference TRBV7-9 and TRBJ2-3, is DTGVSQNPRHKITKRGQNVTFRCDPISEHNRLYWYRQTLGQGPEFLTYFQNEAQLEKSRLLSDRFSAERPKGSFSTLEIQRTEQGDSAMYLCASSLVEDTQYFGPGTRLTVL.

V gene TRBV20-1 combines with J gene TRBJ1-3; the D is unclear. V gave up 3 bases and J gave up 4 bases, with 13 bases separating them. This CDR3 comprises 14 residues. Germline V gives CDR1 DFQATT, CDR2 SNEGSKA (reference sequence). Here the CDR3 reads CSASLGLRGNTIYF. As DNA, the CDR3 is TGCAGTGCTAGTTTAGGTTTGAGGGGAAACACCATATATTTT.